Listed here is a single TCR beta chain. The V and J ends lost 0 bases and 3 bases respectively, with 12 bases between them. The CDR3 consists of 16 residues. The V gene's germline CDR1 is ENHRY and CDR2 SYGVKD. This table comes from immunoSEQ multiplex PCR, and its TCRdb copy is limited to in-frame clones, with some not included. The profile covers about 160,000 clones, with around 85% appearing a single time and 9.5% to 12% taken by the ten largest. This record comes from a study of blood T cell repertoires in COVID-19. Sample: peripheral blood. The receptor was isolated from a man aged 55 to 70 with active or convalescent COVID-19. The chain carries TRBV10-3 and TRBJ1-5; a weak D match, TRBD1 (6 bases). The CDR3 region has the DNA TGTGCCATCAGTGAGTCTGTCAGGGGTACCAATCAGCCCCAGCATTTT. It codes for CAISESVRGTNQPQHF.